These 22 T cell receptor beta chains were sequenced from one sample in a study of blood T cell repertoires in COVID-19. The protocol was immunoSEQ multiplex PCR, while the TCRdb copy is restricted to in-frame clones and leaves out a portion. The sample lists a few hundred thousand clones, 85% occurring once. Sequencing used PBMCs or T cells enriched from blood (not recorded which). The receptors shown here come from a woman between 50 and 59 years old who had recovered from COVID-19.

V gene TRBV5-4 combines with J gene TRBJ2-1; 7 bases map to TRBD2. Germline loops: CDR1 SGHNT, CDR2 YYREEE (reference sequence). CDR3 size: 17 residues. The junction had 8 bases not matched to a gene; V was cut back by 1 base and J by 1 base. The CDR3 sequence: CASSLYGRGDSYNEQFF. CDR3 nucleotides: TGTGCCAGCAGCTTGTACGGACGGGGGGATTCCTACAATGAGCAGTTCTTC.

The V call is TRBV5-1, the J call TRBJ2-1; 10 bases agree with TRBD2. The CDR3 is made up of 15 amino acids. Unmatched junction bases numbered 5, after V lost 0 bases and J lost 8 bases. The germline V gene encodes CDR1 SGHRS and CDR2 YFSETQ. The chain's CDR3 is CASSLVSSGSYEQFF. The CDR3 DNA reads TGCGCCAGCAGCTTGGTGTCTAGCGGGAGCTATGAGCAGTTCTTC.

By sample fraction, this clone is large. The V and J genes are TRBV6-4 and TRBJ1-5; unclear D gene. V lost 4 bases to trimming and J lost 0 bases, with 4 bases between them. In germline, CDR1 is MRHNA, CDR2 SNTAGT. This CDR3 is 13 amino acids long. The CDR3 here is CASSADSNQPQHF. CDR3 nucleotides: TGTGCCAGCAGTGCAGATAGCAATCAGCCCCAGCATTTT.

The rearrangement joins TRBV5-1 to TRBJ2-1; 8 bases map to TRBD2. This CDR3 is 16 amino acids long. Germline trimming cut 0 bases from V and 5 bases from J; bases unmatched to any gene: 7. The germline V gene encodes CDR1 SGHRS and CDR2 YFSETQ. DNA of the CDR3: TGCGCCAGCAGCTTGGGAGTTCTAGCGGGCCACAATGAGCAGTTCTTC. This sequence encodes CASSLGVLAGHNEQFF. Filled out from reference TRBV5-1 and TRBJ2-1, the complete variable domain reads KAGVTQTPRYLIKTRGQQVTLSCSPISGHRSVSWYQQTPGQGLQFLFEYFSETQRNKGNFPGRFSGRQFSNSRSEMNVSTLELGDSALYLCASSLGVLAGHNEQFFGPGTRLTVL.

The chain uses TRBV30 and TRBJ1-2; D call uncertain. In germline, CDR1 is GTSNPN, CDR2 SVGIG (reference sequence). Trimming pared 5 bases from V and 5 bases from J, leaving 12 bases between. This CDR3 comprises 12 residues. CDR3 sequence (DNA): TGTGCCTGGGGGGTAAAAGCGTATGGCTACACCTTC. Translation gives CAWGVKAYGYTF.

The rearrangement links TRBV25-1 to TRBJ2-3; 8 bases match TRBD1. The CDR3 consists of 16 residues. Germline V gene data show CDR1 as MGHDK and CDR2 as SYGVNS. V gave up 0 bases and J gave up 1 base; unmatched junction bases: 3. The DNA of the CDR3 is TGTGCCAGCAGTGAATACGCGGGACAGGGCACAGATACGCAGTATTTT. Protein: CASSEYAGQGTDTQYF.

V usage is TRBV11-2 and J usage is TRBJ1-4; no clear D gene. Germline CDR1 SGHAT, CDR2 FQNNGV. The ends were cut back, 5 bases at V and 7 bases at J, with 14 bases in the middle. The CDR3 sequence is 14 residues long. As DNA, the CDR3 is TGTGCCAGCAGCCTGGAGAGGGTCTCTGAAAAACTGTTTTTT. This sequence encodes CASSLERVSEKLFF.

The chain carries TRBV28 and TRBJ1-5; weak D call: TRBD1 (5 bases). V gave up 7 bases and J gave up 4 bases, with 8 bases separating them. This CDR3 is 12 amino acids long. Germline CDR1 MDHEN, CDR2 SYDVKM. In DNA form, the CDR3 reads TGTGCCAGCACCGACAGTAATCAGCCCCAGCATTTT. It yields the protein CASTDSNQPQHF. The variable domain in full, completed from reference TRBV28 and TRBJ1-5, reads DVKVTQSSRYLVKRTGEKVFLECVQDMDHENMFWYRQDPGLGLRLIYFSYDVKMKEKGDIPEGYSVSREKKERFSLILESASTNQTSMYLCASTDSNQPQHFGDGTRLSIL.

CDR3 residues: CASSIVSQAEAFF. CDR3 DNA sequence: TGTGCCAGTAGTATCGTGAGTCAGGCTGAAGCTTTCTTT. V is TRBV19 and J is TRBJ1-1; no clear D. Germline CDR1 LNHDA, CDR2 SQIVND (reference sequence). Trimming cost V 3 bases and J 6 bases, with 11 bases left between them. There are 13 residues in the CDR3.

V is TRBV7-6 and J is TRBJ2-1; TRBD2 matches 13 bases. J gave up 3 bases and V 4 bases, and 3 bases lay outside the gene matches. CDR1 and CDR2 from the germline V gene are SGHVS and FNYEAQ. This CDR3 region has 16 residues. The CDR3 nucleotides read TGTGCCAGCAGCTCCGGACTAGCGGGAGTCTACAATGAGCAGTTCTTC. Translated: CASSSGLAGVYNEQFF.

Concerning this clone itself: Distinct nucleotide sequences in the sample also encode this CDR3. J is TRBJ2-7 and V is TRBV9; 8 bases line up with TRBD1. V gave up 0 bases and J gave up 4 bases; unmatched junction bases: 6. Germline CDR1 is SGDLS and CDR2 is YYNGEE. The CDR3 loop spans 15 amino acids. CDR3 residues: CASSVGSGGAYEQYF. CDR3 sequence (DNA): TGTGCCAGCAGCGTAGGTTCAGGGGGCGCGTACGAGCAGTACTTC.

The chain uses TRBV9 and TRBJ1-2, with a possible D match to TRBD1 (5 bases). Trimming removed 0 bases from V and 7 bases from J, with 10 bases in between. This CDR3 comprises 13 residues. In germline, CDR1 is SGDLS, CDR2 YYNGEE. The CDR3 here is CASSVGRAGGYTF. CDR3 coding DNA: TGTGCCAGCAGCGTAGGCAGGGCCGGTGGCTACACCTTC.

This rearrangement joins TRBV7-3 to TRBJ2-6, with D tentatively TRBD2 (5 bases). From germline, CDR1 is SGHTA and CDR2 FQGTGA. This CDR3 has 17 residues. V lost 6 bases to trimming and J lost 0 bases, with 15 bases between them. CDR3: CASSSPPGSSGANVLTF. The CDR3 DNA reads as TGTGCCAGCAGTTCGCCTCCGGGGAGCTCTGGGGCCAACGTCCTGACTTTC. Full variable domain (outside the CDR3, taken from reference TRBV7-3 and TRBJ2-6): GAGVSQTPSNKVTEKGKYVELRCDPISGHTALYWYRQSLGQGPEFLIYFQGTGAADDSGLPNDRFFAVRPEGSVSTLKIQRTERGDSAVYLCASSSPPGSSGANVLTFGAGSRLTVL.

As concerns this clone: A far larger clone is one nucleotide away, so this likely arose from a read error. The V gene is TRBV7-8, the J gene TRBJ2-2; 7 bases fit TRBD1. This CDR3 region has 15 residues. V shed 3 bases, J shed 3 bases, and the junction held 4 bases outside the gene matches. Germline V lookup: CDR1 SGHVS, CDR2 FQNEAQ. CDR3 DNA: TGTGCCAGCAGCTTCGTTCAGGGGGACACCGGGGAGCTGTTTTTT. This translates into CASSFVQGDTGELFF. Looking up the rest from reference TRBV7-8 and TRBJ2-2 gives the full variable domain: GAGVSQSPRYKVAKRGQDVALRCDPISGHVSLFWYQQALGQGPEFLTYFQNEAQLDKSGLPSDRFFAERPEGSVSTLKIQRTQQEDSAVYLCASSFVQGDTGELFFGEGSRLTVL.

CDR3 DNA: TGTGCCAGCAGTGATTCAAATCAGCCCCAGCATTTT. It translates to CASSDSNQPQHF. This rearrangement joins TRBV2 to TRBJ1-5; D remains unclear. Germline V gives CDR1 SNHLY, CDR2 FYNNEI. CDR3 length: 12 residues. Trimming removed 3 bases at V and 4 bases at J, with 4 bases between.

The chain carries TRBV19 and TRBJ1-2; 10 positions match TRBD1. Germline V gene sequence: CDR1 LNHDA, CDR2 SQIVND (reference sequence). The V gene end was trimmed by 5 bases and the J gene end by 5 bases; junction bases not matched to a gene: 5. This CDR3 spans 14 amino acids. The chain's CDR3 is CASSLRTGGYGYTF. The DNA of the CDR3 is TGTGCCAGTAGTCTAAGGACAGGGGGATATGGCTACACCTTC.

The chain couples TRBV7-3 to TRBJ2-3; 11 bases are shared with TRBD2. Germline lookup yields CDR1 SGHTA and CDR2 FQGTGA. V was clipped by 6 bases and J by 5 bases; unmatched bases: 13. The CDR3 consists of 17 residues. For the CDR3, the DNA is TGTGCCAGCAGTGGGGGTAGGACTAGCGGGCCACAAGATACGCAGTATTTT. Translation gives CASSGGRTSGPQDTQYF.

This chain links TRBV28 with TRBJ1-5; the D is unclear. The CDR3 runs to 13 residues. Germline CDR1 is MDHEN and CDR2 is SYDVKM. V gave up 1 base and J gave up 8 bases, with 9 bases separating them. CDR3 amino acids: CASSLSAVEPQHF. In DNA form, the CDR3 reads TGTGCCAGCAGTTTATCCGCGGTTGAGCCCCAGCATTTT.

This clone has more than one count but fewer than ten. The chain has TRBV6-1 and TRBJ1-5; the D is unclear. V lost 1 base and J 9 bases, leaving 10 bases between the germline ends. Germline V gene sequence: CDR1 MNHNS, CDR2 SASEGT. This CDR3 has 13 amino acids. Here the CDR3 DNA reads TGTGCCAGCAGTGAAGGGAGAAAATGGCCCCAGCATTTT. Protein product: CASSEGRKWPQHF.

This chain connects TRBV30 to TRBJ2-3; D possibly corresponds to TRBD1 (6 bases). CDR3 length: 11 residues. Germline CDR1 and CDR2: GTSNPN and SVGIG (reference sequence). V lost 8 bases and J 4 bases, leaving 10 bases between the germline ends. The CDR3 region is CAGRGADTQYF. The CDR3 DNA sequence: TGTGCCGGCAGGGGTGCAGATACGCAGTATTTT.

This clone was seen a single time. V and J are TRBV3-1 (or the pseudogene TRBV3-2) and TRBJ2-2; 11 bases agree with TRBD2. This CDR3 contains 16 residues. Germline V CDR1 and CDR2: LGHDT, YNNKEL (reference sequence). J lost 5 bases, V lost 4 bases, and 6 bases had no gene match. The CDR3 sequence is CASSPTSGGWTGELFF. DNA of the CDR3: TGTGCCAGCAGCCCCACTAGCGGGGGCTGGACCGGGGAGCTGTTTTTT.

The V and J genes are TRBV12-3 or TRBV12-4 and TRBJ1-2, with 8 nucleotides matching TRBD1. This CDR3 is built from 13 residues. J was trimmed by 2 bases and V by 5 bases; bases with no gene match: 1. The CDR3 loop reads CASSGQGNYGYTF. CDR3 nucleotide sequence: TGTGCCAGCAGTGGACAGGGAAACTATGGCTACACCTTC.